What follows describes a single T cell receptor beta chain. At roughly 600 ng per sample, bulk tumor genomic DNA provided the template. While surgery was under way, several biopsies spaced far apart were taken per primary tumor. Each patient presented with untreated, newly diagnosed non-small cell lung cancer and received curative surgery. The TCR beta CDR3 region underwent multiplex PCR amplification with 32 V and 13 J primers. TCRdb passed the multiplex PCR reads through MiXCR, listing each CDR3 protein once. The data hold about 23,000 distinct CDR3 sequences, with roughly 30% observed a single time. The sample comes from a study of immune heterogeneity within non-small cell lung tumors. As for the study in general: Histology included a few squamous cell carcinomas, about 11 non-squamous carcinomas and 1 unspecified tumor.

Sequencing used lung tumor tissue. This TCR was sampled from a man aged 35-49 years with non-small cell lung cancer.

The CDR3 spells CASRQSREGEQFF. DNA of the CDR3: TGTGCCAGCAGGCAATCGAGGGAGGGTGAGCAGTTCTTC. The J gene is TRBJ2-1, the V gene TRBV5-5; 7 bases map to TRBD2. CDR1 is SGHKS, CDR2 YYEKEE, per germline (reference sequence). The V segment lost 5 bases and the J segment 9 bases; nucleotides outside the gene matches: 8. The CDR3 is 13 amino acids.